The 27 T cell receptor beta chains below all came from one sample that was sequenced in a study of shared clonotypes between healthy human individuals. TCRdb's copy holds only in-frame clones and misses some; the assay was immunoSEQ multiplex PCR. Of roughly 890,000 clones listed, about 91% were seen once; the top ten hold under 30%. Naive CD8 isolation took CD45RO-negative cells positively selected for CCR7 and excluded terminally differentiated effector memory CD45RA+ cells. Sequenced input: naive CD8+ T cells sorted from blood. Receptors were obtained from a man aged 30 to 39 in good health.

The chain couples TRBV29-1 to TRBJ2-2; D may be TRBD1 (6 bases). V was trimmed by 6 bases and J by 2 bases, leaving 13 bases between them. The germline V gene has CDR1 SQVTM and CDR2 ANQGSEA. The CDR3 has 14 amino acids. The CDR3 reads CSVMIQGNTGELFF. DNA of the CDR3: TGCAGCGTGATGATACAGGGTAACACCGGGGAGCTGTTTTTT.

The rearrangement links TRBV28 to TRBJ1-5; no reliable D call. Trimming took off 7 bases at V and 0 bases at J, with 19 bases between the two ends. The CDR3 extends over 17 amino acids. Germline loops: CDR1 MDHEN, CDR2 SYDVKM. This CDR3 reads CASIPGGSHHSNQPQHF. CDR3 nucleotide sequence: TGTGCCAGCATCCCCGGTGGGAGTCATCATAGCAATCAGCCCCAGCATTTT. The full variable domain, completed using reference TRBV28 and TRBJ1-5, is DVKVTQSSRYLVKRTGEKVFLECVQDMDHENMFWYRQDPGLGLRLIYFSYDVKMKEKGDIPEGYSVSREKKERFSLILESASTNQTSMYLCASIPGGSHHSNQPQHFGDGTRLSIL.

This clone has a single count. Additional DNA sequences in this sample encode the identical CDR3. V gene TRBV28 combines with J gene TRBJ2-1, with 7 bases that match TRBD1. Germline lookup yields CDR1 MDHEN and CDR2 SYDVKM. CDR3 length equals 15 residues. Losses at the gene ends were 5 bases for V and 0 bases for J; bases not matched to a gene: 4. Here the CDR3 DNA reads TGTGCCAGCAGTCTTGGGGACAGCTCCTACAATGAGCAGTTCTTC. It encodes CASSLGDSSYNEQFF.

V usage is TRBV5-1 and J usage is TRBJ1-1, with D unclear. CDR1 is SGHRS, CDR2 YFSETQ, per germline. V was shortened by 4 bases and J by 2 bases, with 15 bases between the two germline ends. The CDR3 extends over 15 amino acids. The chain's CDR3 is CASSEDGSPNTEAFF. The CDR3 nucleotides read TGCGCCAGCAGCGAGGACGGCAGCCCTAACACTGAAGCTTTCTTT.

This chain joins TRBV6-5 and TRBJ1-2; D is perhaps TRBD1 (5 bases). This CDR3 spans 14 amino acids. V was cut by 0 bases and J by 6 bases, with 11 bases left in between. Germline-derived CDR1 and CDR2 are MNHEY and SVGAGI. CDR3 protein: CASSYSPGGHGYTF. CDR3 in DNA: TGTGCCAGCAGTTACTCCCCGGGGGGACATGGCTACACCTTC.

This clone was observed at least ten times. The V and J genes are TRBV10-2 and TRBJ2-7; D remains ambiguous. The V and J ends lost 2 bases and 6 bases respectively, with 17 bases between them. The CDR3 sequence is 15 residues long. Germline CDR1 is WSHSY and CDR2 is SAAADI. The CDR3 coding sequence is TGCGCCAGCAGTGAGCTGACCTCTTCGTTTCGCGAGCAGTACTTC. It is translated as CASSELTSSFREQYF.

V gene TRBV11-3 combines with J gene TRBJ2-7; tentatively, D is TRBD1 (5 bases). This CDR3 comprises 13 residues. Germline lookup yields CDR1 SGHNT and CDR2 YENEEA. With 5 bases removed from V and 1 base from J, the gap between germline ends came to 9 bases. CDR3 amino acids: CASSIGHSYEQYF. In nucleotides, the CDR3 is TGTGCCAGCAGCATTGGACATTCCTACGAGCAGTACTTC.

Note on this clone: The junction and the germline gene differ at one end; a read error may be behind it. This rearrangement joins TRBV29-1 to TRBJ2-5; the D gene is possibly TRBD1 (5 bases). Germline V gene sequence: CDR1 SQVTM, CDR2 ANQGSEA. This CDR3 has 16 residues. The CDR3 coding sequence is TGCAGCGTTGGAAACCTTTCTGGCAGGGCAAGAGAGCCCCAGTACTTC. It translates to CSVGNLSGRAREPQYF.

CDR3 nucleotide sequence: TGTGCCAGCAGTTCCCAGGGACGGCAAGGGCCGGCCCAGTACTTC. Its translation: CASSSQGRQGPAQYF. V usage is TRBV28 and J usage is TRBJ2-5; D is possibly TRBD1 or TRBD2 (5 bases each). The V gene's germline CDR1 is MDHEN and CDR2 SYDVKM. There are 15 residues in the CDR3. V lost 4 bases and J lost 9, with 21 bases in between.

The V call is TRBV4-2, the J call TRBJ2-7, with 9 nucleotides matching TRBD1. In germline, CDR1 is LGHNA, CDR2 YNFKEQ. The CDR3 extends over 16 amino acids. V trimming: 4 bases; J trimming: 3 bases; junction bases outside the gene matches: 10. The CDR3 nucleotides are TGTGCCAGCAGCCCCCTCTCCGGGACAGGGTTCTACGAGCAGTACTTC. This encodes CASSPLSGTGFYEQYF.

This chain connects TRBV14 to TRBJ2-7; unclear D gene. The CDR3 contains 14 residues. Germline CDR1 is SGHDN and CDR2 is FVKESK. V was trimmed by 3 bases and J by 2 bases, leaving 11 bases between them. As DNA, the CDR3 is TGTGCCAGCAGCCAGCCGGGCTTTACCTACGAGCAGTACTTC. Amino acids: CASSQPGFTYEQYF.

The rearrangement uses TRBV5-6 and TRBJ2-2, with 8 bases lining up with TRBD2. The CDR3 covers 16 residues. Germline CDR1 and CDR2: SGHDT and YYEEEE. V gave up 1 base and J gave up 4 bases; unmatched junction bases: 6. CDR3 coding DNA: TGTGCCAGCAGCTTGAAGGGACTAGGTATCACCGGGGAGCTGTTTTTT. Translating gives CASSLKGLGITGELFF. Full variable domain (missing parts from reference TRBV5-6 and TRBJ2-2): DAGVTQSPTHLIKTRGQQVTLRCSPKSGHDTVSWYQQALGQGPQFIFQYYEEEERQRGNFPDRFSGHQFPNYSSELNVNALLLGDSALYLCASSLKGLGITGELFFGEGSRLTVL.

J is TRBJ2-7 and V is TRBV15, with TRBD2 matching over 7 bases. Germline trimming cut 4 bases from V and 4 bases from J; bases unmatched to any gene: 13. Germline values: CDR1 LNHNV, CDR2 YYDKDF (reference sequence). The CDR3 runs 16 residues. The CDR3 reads CATSTSTGGGQYEQYF. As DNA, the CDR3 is TGTGCCACCAGCACATCAACGGGCGGGGGTCAATACGAGCAGTACTTC. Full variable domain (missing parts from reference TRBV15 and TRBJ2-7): DAMVIQNPRYQVTQFGKPVTLSCSQTLNHNVMYWYQQKSSQAPKLLFHYYDKDFNNEADTPDNFQSRRPNTSFCFLDIRSPGLGDTAMYLCATSTSTGGGQYEQYFGPGTRLTVT.

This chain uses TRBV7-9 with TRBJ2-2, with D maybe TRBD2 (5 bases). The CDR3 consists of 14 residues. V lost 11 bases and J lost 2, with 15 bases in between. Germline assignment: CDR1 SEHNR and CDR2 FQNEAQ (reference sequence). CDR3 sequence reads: CARLRDPNTGELFF. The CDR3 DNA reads TGTGCCCGCCTTCGGGATCCTAACACCGGGGAGCTGTTTTTT. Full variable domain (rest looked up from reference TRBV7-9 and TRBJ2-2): DTGVSQNPRHKITKRGQNVTFRCDPISEHNRLYWYRQTLGQGPEFLTYFQNEAQLEKSRLLSDRFSAERPKGSFSTLEIQRTEQGDSAMYLCARLRDPNTGELFFGEGSRLTVL.

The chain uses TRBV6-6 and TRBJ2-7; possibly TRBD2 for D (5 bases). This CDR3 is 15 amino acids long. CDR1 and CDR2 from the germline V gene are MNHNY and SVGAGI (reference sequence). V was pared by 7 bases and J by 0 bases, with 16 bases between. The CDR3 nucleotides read TGTGCCAGCAAAACGGGGATAAGGAGCTCCTACGAGCAGTACTTC. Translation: CASKTGIRSSYEQYF.

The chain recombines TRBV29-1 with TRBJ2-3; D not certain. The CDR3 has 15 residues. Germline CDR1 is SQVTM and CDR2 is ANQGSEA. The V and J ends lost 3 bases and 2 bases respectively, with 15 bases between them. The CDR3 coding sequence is TGCAGCGTTGACGGGCAGTGGCCCGTCACAGATACGCAGTATTTT. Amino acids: CSVDGQWPVTDTQYF.

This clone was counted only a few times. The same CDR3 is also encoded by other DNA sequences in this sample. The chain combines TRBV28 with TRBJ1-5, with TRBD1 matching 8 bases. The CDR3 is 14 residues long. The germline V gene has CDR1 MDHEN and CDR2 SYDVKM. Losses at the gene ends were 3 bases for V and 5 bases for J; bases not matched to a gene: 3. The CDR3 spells CASSLGQVDQPQHF. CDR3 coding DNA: TGTGCCAGCAGTTTGGGACAGGTAGATCAGCCCCAGCATTTT.

As DNA, the CDR3 is TGCAGCTTCGCCGGGACCGAAGAAGACAATGAGCAGTTCTTC. It yields the protein CSFAGTEEDNEQFF. The V and J genes are TRBV29-1 and TRBJ2-1; D may match TRBD1 or TRBD2 (5 bases each). V gave up 8 bases and J gave up 5 bases, with 19 bases separating them. Germline V lookup: CDR1 SQVTM, CDR2 ANQGSEA. CDR3 length: 14 residues.

CDR3: CSVESLVSSGGEAFF. CDR3 bases: TGCAGCGTTGAATCCCTTGTCAGTTCAGGGGGGGAAGCTTTCTTT. This rearrangement joins TRBV29-1 to TRBJ1-1, with TRBD1 matching 7 bases. The CDR3 runs 15 residues. Germline V gives CDR1 SQVTM, CDR2 ANQGSEA. The trim removed 2 bases at V and 8 bases at J, leaving 14 bases unmatched.

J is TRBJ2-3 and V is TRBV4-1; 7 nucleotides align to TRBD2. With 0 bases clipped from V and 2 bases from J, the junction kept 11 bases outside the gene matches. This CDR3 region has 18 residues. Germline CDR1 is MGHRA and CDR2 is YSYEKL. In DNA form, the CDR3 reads TGCGCCAGCAGCCAAGATCAGTTGCGGGAGCGCATCACAGATACGCAGTATTTT. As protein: CASSQDQLRERITDTQYF.

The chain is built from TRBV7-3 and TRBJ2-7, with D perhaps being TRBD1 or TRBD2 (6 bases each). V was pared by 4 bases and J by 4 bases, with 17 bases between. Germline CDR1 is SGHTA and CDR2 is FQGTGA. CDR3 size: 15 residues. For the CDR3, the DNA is TGTGCCAGCAGCTCGTATCCGGGGGCGGGTTACGAGCAGTACTTC. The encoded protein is CASSSYPGAGYEQYF.

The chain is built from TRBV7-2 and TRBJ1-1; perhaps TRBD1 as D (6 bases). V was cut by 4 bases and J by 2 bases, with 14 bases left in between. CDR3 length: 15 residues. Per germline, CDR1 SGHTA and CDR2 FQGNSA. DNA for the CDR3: TGTGCCAGCAGCTCCCCCTGGACAGTAAACACTGAAGCTTTCTTT. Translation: CASSSPWTVNTEAFF.

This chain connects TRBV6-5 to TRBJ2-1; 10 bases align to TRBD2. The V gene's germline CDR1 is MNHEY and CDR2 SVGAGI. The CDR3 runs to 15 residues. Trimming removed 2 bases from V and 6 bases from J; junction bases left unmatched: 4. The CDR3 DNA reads TGTGCCAGCAGTTACGCTAGCGGGAGCATCAATGAGCAGTTCTTC. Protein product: CASSYASGSINEQFF.

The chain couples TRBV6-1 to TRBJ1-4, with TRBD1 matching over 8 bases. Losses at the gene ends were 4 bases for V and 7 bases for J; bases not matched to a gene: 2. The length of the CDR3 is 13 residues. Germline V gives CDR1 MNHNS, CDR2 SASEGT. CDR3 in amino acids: CASSATGAEKLFF. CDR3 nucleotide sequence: TGTGCCAGCAGTGCGACAGGGGCTGAAAAACTGTTTTTT.

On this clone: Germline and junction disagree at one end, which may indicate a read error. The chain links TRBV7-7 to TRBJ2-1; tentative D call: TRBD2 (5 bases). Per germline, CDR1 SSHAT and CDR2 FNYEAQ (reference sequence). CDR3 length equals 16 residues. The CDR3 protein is CASSSLPGLPDNEQFF. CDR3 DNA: TGTGCTAGCAGCTCCCTACCAGGACTTCCCGACAATGAGCAGTTCTTC.

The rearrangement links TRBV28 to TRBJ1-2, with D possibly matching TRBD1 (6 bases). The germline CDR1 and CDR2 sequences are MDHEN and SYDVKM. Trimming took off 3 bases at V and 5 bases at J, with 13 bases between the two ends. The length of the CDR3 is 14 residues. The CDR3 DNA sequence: TGTGCCAGCAGTTTTTGGGGGGCGGGGTATGGCTACACCTTC. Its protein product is CASSFWGAGYGYTF.

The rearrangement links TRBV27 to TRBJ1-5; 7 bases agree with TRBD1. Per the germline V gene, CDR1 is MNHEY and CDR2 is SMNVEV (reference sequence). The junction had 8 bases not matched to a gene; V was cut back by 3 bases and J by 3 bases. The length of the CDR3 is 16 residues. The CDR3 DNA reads TGTGCCAGCAGTTTGAACGGACAGGCCTTCAATCAGCCCCAGCATTTT. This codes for CASSLNGQAFNQPQHF.